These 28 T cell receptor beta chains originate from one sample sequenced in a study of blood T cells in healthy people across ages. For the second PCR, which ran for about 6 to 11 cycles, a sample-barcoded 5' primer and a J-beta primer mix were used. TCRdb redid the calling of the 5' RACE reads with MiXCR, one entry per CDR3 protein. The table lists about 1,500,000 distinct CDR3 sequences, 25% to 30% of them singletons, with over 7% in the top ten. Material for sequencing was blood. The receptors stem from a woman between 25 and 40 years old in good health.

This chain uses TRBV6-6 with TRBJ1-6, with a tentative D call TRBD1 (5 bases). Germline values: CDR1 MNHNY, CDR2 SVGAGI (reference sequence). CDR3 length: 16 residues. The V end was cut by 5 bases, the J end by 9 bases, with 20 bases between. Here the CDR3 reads CASSDPRGSVTSPLHF. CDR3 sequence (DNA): TGTGCCAGCAGTGACCCCCGGGGCAGTGTTACTTCACCCCTCCACTTT.

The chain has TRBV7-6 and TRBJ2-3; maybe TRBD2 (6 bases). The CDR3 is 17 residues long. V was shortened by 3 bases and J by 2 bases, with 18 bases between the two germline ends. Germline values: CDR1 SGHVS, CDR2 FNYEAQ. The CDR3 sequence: CASSFTGVLSPTDTQYF. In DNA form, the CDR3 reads TGTGCCAGCAGCTTCACGGGAGTTTTAAGCCCCACAGATACGCAGTATTTT.

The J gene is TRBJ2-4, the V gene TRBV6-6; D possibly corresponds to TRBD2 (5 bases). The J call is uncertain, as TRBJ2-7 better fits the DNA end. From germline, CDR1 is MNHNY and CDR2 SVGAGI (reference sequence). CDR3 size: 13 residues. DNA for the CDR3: TGTGCCAGCAGTTACCCCGAGGGTCTCGAGCAGTACTTC. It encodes CASSYPEGLEQYF.

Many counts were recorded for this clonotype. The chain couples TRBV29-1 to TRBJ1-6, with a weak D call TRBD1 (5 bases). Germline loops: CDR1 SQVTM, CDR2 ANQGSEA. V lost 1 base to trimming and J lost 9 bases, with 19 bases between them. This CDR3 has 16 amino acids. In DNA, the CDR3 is TGCAGCGTTGAAGCCACGGCAGGGACCGGGGCTTCACCCCTCCACTTT. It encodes CSVEATAGTGASPLHF.

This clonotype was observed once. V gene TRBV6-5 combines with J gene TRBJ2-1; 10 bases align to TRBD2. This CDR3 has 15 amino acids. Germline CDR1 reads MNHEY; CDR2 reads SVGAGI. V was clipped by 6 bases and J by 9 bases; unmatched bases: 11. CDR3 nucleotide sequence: TGTGCCAGCAGCTCACCCGGGACTAGCGCCCCTGAGCAGTTCTTC. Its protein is CASSSPGTSAPEQFF.

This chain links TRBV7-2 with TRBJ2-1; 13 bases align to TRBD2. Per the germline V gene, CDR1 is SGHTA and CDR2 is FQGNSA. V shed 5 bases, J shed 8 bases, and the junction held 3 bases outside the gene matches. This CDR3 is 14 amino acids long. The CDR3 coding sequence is TGTGCCAGCAGCGGGACTAGCGGGAAACATGAGCAGTTCTTC. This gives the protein CASSGTSGKHEQFF.

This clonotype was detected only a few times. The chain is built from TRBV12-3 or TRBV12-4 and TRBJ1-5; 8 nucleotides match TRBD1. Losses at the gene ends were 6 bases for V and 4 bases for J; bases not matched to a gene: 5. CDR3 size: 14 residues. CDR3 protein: CASSTGGTNQPQHF. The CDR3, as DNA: TGTGCCAGCAGCACAGGGGGTACGAATCAGCCCCAGCATTTT.

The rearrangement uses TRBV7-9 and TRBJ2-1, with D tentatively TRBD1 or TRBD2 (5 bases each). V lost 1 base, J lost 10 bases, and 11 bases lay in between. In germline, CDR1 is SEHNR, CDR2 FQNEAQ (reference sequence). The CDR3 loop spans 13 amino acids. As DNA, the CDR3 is TGTGCCAGCAGCTTAGGAGGGGTCGGCGAGCAGTTCTTC. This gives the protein CASSLGGVGEQFF.

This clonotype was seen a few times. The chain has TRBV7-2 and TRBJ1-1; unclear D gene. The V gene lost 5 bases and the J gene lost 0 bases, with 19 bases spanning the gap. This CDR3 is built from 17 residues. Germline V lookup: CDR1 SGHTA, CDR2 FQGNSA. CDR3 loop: CASSPTRINALNTEAFF. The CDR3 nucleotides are TGTGCCAGCAGCCCCACCCGGATAAATGCCTTGAACACTGAAGCTTTCTTT.

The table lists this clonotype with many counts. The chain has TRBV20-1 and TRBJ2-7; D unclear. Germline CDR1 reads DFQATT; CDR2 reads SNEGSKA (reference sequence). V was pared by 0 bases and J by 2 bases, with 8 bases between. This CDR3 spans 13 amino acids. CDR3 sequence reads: CSARDEFTYEQYF. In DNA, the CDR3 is TGCAGTGCTAGAGACGAATTTACCTACGAGCAGTACTTC.

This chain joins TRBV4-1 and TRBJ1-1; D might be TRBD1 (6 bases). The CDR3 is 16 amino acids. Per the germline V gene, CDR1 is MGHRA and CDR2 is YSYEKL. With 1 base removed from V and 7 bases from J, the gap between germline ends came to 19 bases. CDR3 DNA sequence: TGCGCCAGCAGCCAAGTCGTTTACAGGGAGGAGGGTGAAGCTTTCTTT. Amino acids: CASSQVVYREEGEAFF.

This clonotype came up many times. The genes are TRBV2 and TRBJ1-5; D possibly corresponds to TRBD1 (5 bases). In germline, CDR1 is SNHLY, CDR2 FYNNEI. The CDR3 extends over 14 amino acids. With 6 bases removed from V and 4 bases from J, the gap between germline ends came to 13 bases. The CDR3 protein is CASSVGGGNQPQHF. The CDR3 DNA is TGTGCCAGCAGCGTCGGGGGTGGTAATCAGCCCCAGCATTTT.

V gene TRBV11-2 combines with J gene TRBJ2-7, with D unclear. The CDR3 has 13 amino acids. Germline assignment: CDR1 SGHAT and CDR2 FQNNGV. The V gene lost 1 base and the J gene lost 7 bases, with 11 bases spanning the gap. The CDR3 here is CASSLGLIGEQYF. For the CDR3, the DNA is TGTGCCAGCAGCTTAGGATTAATCGGTGAGCAGTACTTC. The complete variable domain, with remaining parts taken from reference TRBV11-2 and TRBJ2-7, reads EAGVAQSPRYKIIEKRQSVAFWCNPISGHATLYWYQQILGQGPKLLIQFQNNGVVDDSQLPKDRFSAERLKGVDSTLKIQPAKLEDSAVYLCASSLGLIGEQYFGPGTRLTVT.

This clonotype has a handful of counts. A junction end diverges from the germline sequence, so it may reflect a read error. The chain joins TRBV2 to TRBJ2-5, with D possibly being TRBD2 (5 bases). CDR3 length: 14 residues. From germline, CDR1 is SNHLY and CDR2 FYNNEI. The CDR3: CVSSEGRVQETQYF. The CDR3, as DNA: TGTGTCAGCAGTGAAGGGCGGGTCCAAGAGACCCAGTACTTC.

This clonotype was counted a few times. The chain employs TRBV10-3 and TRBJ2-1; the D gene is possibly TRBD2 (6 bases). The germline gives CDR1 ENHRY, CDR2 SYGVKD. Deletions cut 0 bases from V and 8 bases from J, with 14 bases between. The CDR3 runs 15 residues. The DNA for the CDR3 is TGTGCCATCAGTGAGTCGAATGGAGGGCCTGATGAGCAGTTCTTC. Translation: CAISESNGGPDEQFF.

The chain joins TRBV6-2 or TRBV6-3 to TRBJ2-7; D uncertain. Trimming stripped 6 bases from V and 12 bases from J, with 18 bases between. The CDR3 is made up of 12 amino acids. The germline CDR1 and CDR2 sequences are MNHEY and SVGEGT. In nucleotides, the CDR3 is TGTGCCAGCAGCCAGAACCTTCGGCGTTGGTACTTC. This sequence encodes CASSQNLRRWYF.

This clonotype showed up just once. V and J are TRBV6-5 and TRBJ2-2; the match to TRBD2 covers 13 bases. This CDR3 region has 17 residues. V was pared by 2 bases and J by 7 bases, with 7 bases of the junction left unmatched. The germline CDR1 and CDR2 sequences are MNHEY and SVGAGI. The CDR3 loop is CASSYRTSGSTGGELFF. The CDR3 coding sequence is TGTGCCAGCAGTTACCGGACTAGCGGGAGTACTGGCGGGGAGCTGTTTTTT.

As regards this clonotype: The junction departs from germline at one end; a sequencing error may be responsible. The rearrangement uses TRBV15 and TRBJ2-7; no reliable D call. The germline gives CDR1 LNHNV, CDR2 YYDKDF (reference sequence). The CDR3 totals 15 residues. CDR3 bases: TGTGCCGCCAGCAGAGATTGGGGTCCCGCCTACGAGCAGTACTTC. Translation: CAASRDWGPAYEQYF.

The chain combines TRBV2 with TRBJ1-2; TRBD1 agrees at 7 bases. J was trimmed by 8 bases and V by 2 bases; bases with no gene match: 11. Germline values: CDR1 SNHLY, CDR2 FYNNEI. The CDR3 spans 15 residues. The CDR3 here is CASSESARDSRGYTF. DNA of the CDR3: TGTGCCAGCAGTGAATCGGCGAGGGACAGTCGAGGCTACACCTTC.

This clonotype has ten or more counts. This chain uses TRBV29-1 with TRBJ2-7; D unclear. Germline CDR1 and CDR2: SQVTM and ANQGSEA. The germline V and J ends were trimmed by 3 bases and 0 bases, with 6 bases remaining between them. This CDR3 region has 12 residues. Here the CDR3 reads CSVEVSSYEQYF. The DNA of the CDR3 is TGCAGCGTTGAGGTCTCCTCCTACGAGCAGTACTTC.

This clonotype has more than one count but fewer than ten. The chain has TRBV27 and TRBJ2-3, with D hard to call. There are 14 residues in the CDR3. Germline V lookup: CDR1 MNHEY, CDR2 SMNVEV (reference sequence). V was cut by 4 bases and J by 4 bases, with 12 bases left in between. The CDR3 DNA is TGTGCCAGCAGTTCCGGGTACGGCCCAGATACGCAGTATTTT. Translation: CASSSGYGPDTQYF.

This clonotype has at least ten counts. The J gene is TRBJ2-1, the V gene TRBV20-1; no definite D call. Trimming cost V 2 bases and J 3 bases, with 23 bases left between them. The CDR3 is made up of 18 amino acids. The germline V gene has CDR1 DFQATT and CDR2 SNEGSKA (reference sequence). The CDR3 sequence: CSARQSRARVPLYNEQFF. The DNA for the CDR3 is TGCAGTGCTAGACAATCCCGGGCTCGAGTCCCCCTCTACAATGAGCAGTTCTTC.

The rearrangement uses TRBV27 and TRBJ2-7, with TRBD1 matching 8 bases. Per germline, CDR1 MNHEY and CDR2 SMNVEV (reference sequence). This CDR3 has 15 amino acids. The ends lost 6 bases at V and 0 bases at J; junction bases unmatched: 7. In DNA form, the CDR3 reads TGTGCCAGCAGCCGGGACAGGAGAACCTCCTACGAGCAGTACTTC. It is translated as CASSRDRRTSYEQYF.

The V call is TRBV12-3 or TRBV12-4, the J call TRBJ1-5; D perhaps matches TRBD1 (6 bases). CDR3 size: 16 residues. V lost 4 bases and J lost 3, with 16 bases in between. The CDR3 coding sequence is TGTGCCAGCAGTTCCTCGGGGGGGGGGCACAATCAGCCCCAGCATTTT. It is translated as CASSSSGGGHNQPQHF.

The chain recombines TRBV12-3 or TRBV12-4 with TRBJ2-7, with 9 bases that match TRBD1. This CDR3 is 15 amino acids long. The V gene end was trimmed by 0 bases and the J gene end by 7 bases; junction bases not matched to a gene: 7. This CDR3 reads CASSLARWTGDEQYF. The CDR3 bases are TGTGCCAGCAGTTTAGCGCGCTGGACAGGGGATGAGCAGTACTTC.

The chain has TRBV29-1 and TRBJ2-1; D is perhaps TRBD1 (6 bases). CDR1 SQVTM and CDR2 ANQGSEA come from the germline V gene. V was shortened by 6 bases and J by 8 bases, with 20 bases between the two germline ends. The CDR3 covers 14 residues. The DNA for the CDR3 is TGCAGCGTGGGATTCTCGGGGACAACCGATGAGCAGTTCTTC. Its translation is CSVGFSGTTDEQFF.

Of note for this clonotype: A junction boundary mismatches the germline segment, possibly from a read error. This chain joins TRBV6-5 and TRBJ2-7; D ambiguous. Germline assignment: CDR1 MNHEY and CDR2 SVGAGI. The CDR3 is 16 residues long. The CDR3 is CAGSYSVTGSSYEQYF. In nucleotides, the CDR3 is TGTGCCGGCAGTTACTCGGTTACCGGGTCCTCCTACGAGCAGTACTTC.

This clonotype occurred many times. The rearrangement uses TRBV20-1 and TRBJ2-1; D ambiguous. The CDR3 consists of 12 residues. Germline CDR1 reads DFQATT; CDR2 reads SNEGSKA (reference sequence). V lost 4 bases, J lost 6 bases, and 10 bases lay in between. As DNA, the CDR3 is TGCAGTGCTACTAGGCAAGGCAATGAGCAGTTCTTC. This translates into CSATRQGNEQFF.